Listed below are T cell receptor beta chains from one sample, sequenced in a study of post-analysis software for immune sequencing data. TCRdb redid the calling of the PCR reads with MiXCR, one entry per CDR3 protein. Found here are some 260,000 distinct CDR3 sequences, 35% to 40% of them singletons; the top ten hold under 5%. The specimen sequenced was blood. These receptors originate from a girl aged 10 to 17 with multiple sclerosis. Both conserved end residues are part of each CDR3. The order of the fields is D gene, CDR3 length, clone size, J gene, V gene, CDR3 protein, CDR3 DNA. The D gene is left open where the match is weak. Size values are once, few and many counts, or a class for expanded clones, and some rows have none.

D: .; length: 18; size: .; J: TRBJ2-1; V: TRBV7-9; CDR3: CASSQAGRSSGVYNEQFF; DNA: TGTGCCAGCAGCCAAGCTGGCAGGAGCAGCGGCGTCTACAATGAGCAGTTCTTC
D: .; length: 17; size: once; J: TRBJ1-5; V: TRBV13; CDR3: CASSLGGASYSNQPQHF; DNA: TGTGCCAGCAGCTTAGGAGGGGCCAGCTATAGCAATCAGCCCCAGCATTTT
D: .; length: 11; size: many; J: TRBJ2-1; V: TRBV5-1; CDR3: CASSLEVVRFF; DNA: TGCGCCAGCAGCTTGGAAGTGGTTCGGTTCTTC
D: .; length: 17; size: .; J: TRBJ2-3; V: TRBV25-1; CDR3: CASSEYIESMGTDTQYF; DNA: TGTGCCAGCAGTGAATATATAGAGAGTATGGGCACAGATACGCAGTATTTT
D: TRBD2; length: 17; size: many; J: TRBJ2-3; V: TRBV5-4; CDR3: CASSYLAGGLGTDTQYF; DNA: TGTGCCAGCAGTTACTTAGCGGGGGGGCTCGGCACAGATACGCAGTATTTT
D: TRBD2; length: 16; size: .; J: TRBJ2-5; V: TRBV5-1; CDR3: CASSLSGLAQQETQYF; DNA: TGCGCCAGCAGCTTGTCGGGACTAGCTCAACAAGAGACCCAGTACTTC
D: TRBD1; length: 17; size: .; J: TRBJ2-7; V: TRBV5-1; CDR3: CASSLGEHWTGTSEQYF; DNA: TGCGCCAGCAGCTTGGGAGAACACTGGACAGGGACAAGCGAGCAGTACTTC
D: .; length: 14; size: many; J: TRBJ2-7; V: TRBV18; CDR3: CASSPSQVSYEQYF; DNA: TGTGCCAGCTCACCAAGTCAGGTCTCCTACGAGCAGTACTTC
D: .; length: 13; size: .; J: TRBJ2-5; V: TRBV12-5; CDR3: CASGTGNEETQYF; DNA: TGTGCTAGTGGTACAGGGAATGAAGAGACCCAGTACTTC
D: .; length: 11; size: few; J: TRBJ1-2; V: TRBV2; CDR3: CASSLISGTTF; DNA: TGTGCCAGCAGTCTTATAAGCGGGACCACCTTC
D: .; length: 14; size: many; J: TRBJ1-2; V: TRBV5-1; CDR3: CASRTGEGRHGYTF; DNA: TGCGCCAGCAGGACGGGAGAGGGAAGACATGGCTACACCTTC
D: .; length: 14; size: many; J: TRBJ2-5; V: TRBV20-1; CDR3: CSATIREGFETQYF; DNA: TGCAGCGCGACCATCAGGGAAGGGTTTGAGACCCAGTACTTC
D: TRBD1; length: 13; size: many; J: TRBJ1-5; V: TRBV6-4; CDR3: CAREDRVAQPQHF; DNA: TGTGCCAGAGAAGACAGGGTCGCTCAGCCCCAGCATTTT
D: .; length: 13; size: many; J: TRBJ1-1; V: TRBV10-1; CDR3: CASSESQGPEAFF; DNA: TGCGCCAGCAGTGAGTCTCAGGGACCCGAAGCTTTCTTT
D: TRBD1; length: 14; size: many; J: TRBJ2-5; V: TRBV29-1; CDR3: CSAQRTGGQETQYF; DNA: TGCAGCGCCCAACGGACAGGGGGCCAAGAGACCCAGTACTTC
D: .; length: 16; size: many; J: TRBJ2-1; V: TRBV24-1; CDR3: CATSDQGLFNYNEQFF; DNA: TGTGCCACCAGTGACCAAGGACTCTTTAACTACAATGAGCAGTTCTTC
D: .; length: 13; size: few; J: TRBJ2-1; V: TRBV9; CDR3: CASSVGVYNEQFF; DNA: TGTGCCAGCAGCGTAGGGGTTTACAATGAGCAGTTCTTC
D: TRBD1; length: 11; size: .; J: TRBJ1-1; V: TRBV28; CDR3: CASSPGGGAFF; DNA: TGTGCCAGCAGCCCAGGGGGAGGAGCTTTCTTT
D: TRBD1; length: 16; size: many; J: TRBJ2-1; V: TRBV18; CDR3: CASSQVTGGIYNEQFF; DNA: TGTGCCAGCTCACAAGTGACAGGGGGTATCTACAATGAGCAGTTCTTC
D: .; length: 15; size: .; J: TRBJ1-1; V: TRBV6-1; CDR3: CASSEQFGADTEAFF; DNA: TGTGCCAGCAGTGAACAATTTGGGGCAGACACTGAAGCTTTCTTT